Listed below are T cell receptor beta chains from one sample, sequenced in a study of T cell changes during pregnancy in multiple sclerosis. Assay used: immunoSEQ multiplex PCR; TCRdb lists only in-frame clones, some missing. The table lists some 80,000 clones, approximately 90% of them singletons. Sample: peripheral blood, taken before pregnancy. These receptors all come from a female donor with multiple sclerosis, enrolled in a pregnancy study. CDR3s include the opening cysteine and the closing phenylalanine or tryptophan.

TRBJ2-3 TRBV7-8 CVSVAVTDTQYF
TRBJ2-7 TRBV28 CASSLLSADSYEQYF
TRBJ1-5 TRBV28 CASSPSDRGDQPQHF
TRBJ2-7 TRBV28 CASSSLLLAGGTHEQYF
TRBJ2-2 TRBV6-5 CASTETAIGELFF
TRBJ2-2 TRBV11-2 CASSRTGSTGELFF
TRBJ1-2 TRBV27 CASRGGGDDGYTF
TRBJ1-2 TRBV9 CASSVGVGLDGYTF
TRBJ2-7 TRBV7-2 CASSEGLAGVYEQYF
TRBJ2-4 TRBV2 CASSGLLAKNIQYF
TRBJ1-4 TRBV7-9 CASSPGTGVRTNEKLFF
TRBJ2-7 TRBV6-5 CASSRDSTSYEQYF
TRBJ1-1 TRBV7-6 CASSSRTGMNTEAFF
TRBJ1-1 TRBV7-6 CASSLGPQTEAFF
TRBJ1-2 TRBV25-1 CASSAGSGGYGYTF
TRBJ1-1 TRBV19 CASSTGTGPNTEAFF
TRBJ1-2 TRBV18 CASSPRGTGGDGYTF
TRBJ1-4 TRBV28 CASGRRETNEKLFF
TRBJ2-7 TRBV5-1 CASSLASGSNEQYF
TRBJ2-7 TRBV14 CASSHPVITGGSTGEQYF
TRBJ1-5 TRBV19 CASSGGAVGNQPQHF
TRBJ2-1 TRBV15 CATSRNQGAYNEQFF
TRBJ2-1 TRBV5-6 CASSLLAEGYNEQFF
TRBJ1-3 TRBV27 CASSPLGGSSGNTIYF
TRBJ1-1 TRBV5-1 CASSLAGGQGNTEAFF
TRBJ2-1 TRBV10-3 CAISGWGGVGGSTEQFF
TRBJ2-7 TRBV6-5 CASSYSRVSYEQYF
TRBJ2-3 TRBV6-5 CASTRRGEGTDTQYF
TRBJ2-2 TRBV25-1 CASSETGSGELFF
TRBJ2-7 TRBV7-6 CASSSVRAGGSLGYEQYF
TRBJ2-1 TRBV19 CASSIVSPVRGEQFF
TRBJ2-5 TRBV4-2 CASSQDSGQETQYF
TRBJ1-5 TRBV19 CASSAMGGIDQPQHF
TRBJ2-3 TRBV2 CASSENLPGGLDTQYF
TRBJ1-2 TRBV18 CASSPQMDRGLGYYGYTF
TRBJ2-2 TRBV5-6 CASSRPLAGYNTGELFF
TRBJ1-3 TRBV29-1 CSVGGSQGNTIYF
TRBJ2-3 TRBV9 CASSDRTGTDTQYF
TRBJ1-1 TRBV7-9 CASSNLGLGRGTEAFF
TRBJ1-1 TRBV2 CASSVEQANTEAFF
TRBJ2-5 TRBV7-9 CASSSPRLAGAETQYF
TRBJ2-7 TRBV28 CASSGRTSDPYEQYF
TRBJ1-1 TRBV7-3 CASSSQGSNTEAFF
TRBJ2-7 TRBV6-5 CASSYQRLGAYEQYF
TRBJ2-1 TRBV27 CASRTGTSGANEQFF
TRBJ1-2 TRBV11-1 CASSRDRDYGYTF
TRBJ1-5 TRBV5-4 CASSLGGGINQPQHF
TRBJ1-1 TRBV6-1 CASSEAKGQGVTEAFF
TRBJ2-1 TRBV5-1 CASSPGTSGDEQFF
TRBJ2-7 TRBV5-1 CASSFGTGYEQYF
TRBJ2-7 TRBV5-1 CASSLGAGMLGEQYF
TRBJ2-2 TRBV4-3 CASSHRRTGGELFF
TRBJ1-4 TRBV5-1 CASSWGQLTTNEKLFF
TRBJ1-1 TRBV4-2 CASSLTDTEAFF
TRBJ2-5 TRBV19 CASSMDGGETQYF
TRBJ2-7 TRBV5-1 CASSFSSASYEQYF
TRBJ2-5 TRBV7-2 CASSTRGTGRGETQYF
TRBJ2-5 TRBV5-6 CASSLMRQTQYF
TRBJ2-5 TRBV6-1 CASGDRAETQYF
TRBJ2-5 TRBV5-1 CASSTAGNRQETQYF